The rows below give T cell receptor beta chains drawn from one sample of a study of shared clonotypes between healthy human individuals. Repertoires were generated with immunoSEQ multiplex PCR, while TCRdb's copy carries only in-frame clones and drops some. The table shows about 2.3 million clones, with 85% to 95% occurring only once. The sample was naive CD4+ T cells from PBMCs. The origin of the receptors is a man younger than 30 in good health. Some clones in this sample may be carry-over from other donors' samples. The CDR3 runs from the conserved cysteine through the conserved F or W. A D gene is named only where the DNA matches it firmly. The listing skips clone size in some rows; elsewhere it reads once, few, many or a size class.

v_gene	d_gene	j_gene	abundance	CDR3nt	CDR3aa
TRBV4-2	-	TRBJ2-3	-	TGTGCCAGCAGCTCCCCGGGACCCCAGTCCCAGGTTGGCACAGATACGCAGTATTTT	CASSSPGPQSQVGTDTQYF
TRBV6-1	-	TRBJ1-2	few	TGTGCCAGCAGTGAAGCGTCTTGGACGGTCTATGGCTACACCTTC	CASSEASWTVYGYTF
TRBV7-9	TRBD1	TRBJ1-1	-	TGTGCCAGCAGCTTAGCACAGGGGGGTGAAGCTTTCTTT	CASSLAQGGEAFF
TRBV20-1	-	TRBJ2-7	-	TGCAGTGCTAGCCCCGGGCAGTACTTC	CSASPGQYF
TRBV9	-	TRBJ2-2	-	TGTGCCAGCAGCGTAGGAAGGGATACCGGGGAGCTGTTTTTT	CASSVGRDTGELFF
TRBV7-2	-	TRBJ1-2	-	TGTGCCAGCAAACCGGGACTTACCCTATTATCATCGCTAGGCTACACCTTC	CASKPGLTLLSSLGYTF
TRBV25-1	-	TRBJ1-2	-	TGTGCCAGCAACCAGGTTGGGGGGGCAGGAGGCTACACCTTC	CASNQVGGAGGYTF
TRBV15	TRBD1	TRBJ2-3	-	TGTGCCACCAGCAGAGGCGACGGGACAGGCGCCTTCACAGATACGCAGTATTTT	CATSRGDGTGAFTDTQYF
TRBV5-4	TRBD2	TRBJ2-1	-	TGTGCCACCCCGGGTTGGGGAGAAATTAGCGGGAGAGGAAATTATGAGCAGTTCTTC	CATPGWGEISGRGNYEQFF
TRBV11-2	-	TRBJ2-5	-	TGTGCCAGCAGCTCCCTGGCGGGATCCGCCCAAGAGACCCAGTACTTC	CASSSLAGSAQETQYF
TRBV7-3	-	TRBJ2-6	-	TGTGCCAGCAGGCCCCGGAGCTCTGGGGCCAACGTCCTGACTTTC	CASRPRSSGANVLTF
TRBV9	-	TRBJ2-3	-	TGTGCCAGCAGCGTAGCCCTATTAGATACGCAGTATTTT	CASSVALLDTQYF
TRBV5-1	TRBD1	TRBJ2-7	-	TGCGCCAGCAGCATAACCGGGACAGGGCCCTACGAGCAGTACTTC	CASSITGTGPYEQYF
TRBV7-2	-	TRBJ1-1	few	TGTGCCAGCAGCTTACGACAGTCGAACACTGAAGCTTTCTTT	CASSLRQSNTEAFF
TRBV5-6	-	TRBJ2-7	-	TGTGCCAGCAGCTTTGTTTCCGAGAAAGGCTCCTACGAGCAGTACTTC	CASSFVSEKGSYEQYF
TRBV2	TRBD1	TRBJ1-1	-	TGTGCCAGCACCCGACAGGGACCCTTCGAAGCTTTCTTT	CASTRQGPFEAFF
TRBV10-3	-	TRBJ2-1	-	TGTGCCATCAGGCTGGGCCTAGAATCCGCAGGTGAGCAGTTCTTC	CAIRLGLESAGEQFF
TRBV7-6	TRBD1	TRBJ2-2	-	TGTGCCAGCAGCAAGACAGGGGGCGCGGGCACCGGGGAGCTGTTTTTT	CASSKTGGAGTGELFF
TRBV28	-	TRBJ2-7	-	TGTGCCAGCAGCTTCTACGACGAGCAGTACTTC	CASSFYDEQYF
TRBV4-3	TRBD2	TRBJ2-3	-	TGCGCCAGCAGCCCCGGGCGGGGGAGCGGGAGGGGTGATACGCAGTATTTT	CASSPGRGSGRGDTQYF
TRBV25-1	-	TRBJ1-4	-	TGTGCCAGCAGGGAGGTTGGCAGTAATGAAAAACTGTTTTTT	CASREVGSNEKLFF
TRBV5-6	-	TRBJ1-4	-	TGTGCCAGCAGCTTGGTGGCAGGGGTTAATGAAAAACTGTTTTTT	CASSLVAGVNEKLFF
TRBV6-5	-	TRBJ2-5	-	TGTGCCAGCAGTGACCTTACGGGGTCCGAGACCCAGTACTTC	CASSDLTGSETQYF
TRBV19	-	TRBJ1-1	-	TGTGCCAGTAGTAAACGACAGGAAGCTTTCTTT	CASSKRQEAFF
TRBV5-1	-	TRBJ1-1	-	TGCGCCAGCAGCTTGTATGGGGACACTGAAGCTTTCTTT	CASSLYGDTEAFF
TRBV28	TRBD1	TRBJ2-2	-	TGTGCCAGCAGCACCCACTGGGGACAGTTCACCGGGGAGCTGTTTTTT	CASSTHWGQFTGELFF
TRBV18	-	TRBJ1-5	-	TGTGCCAGCTCACCTTTTTGGGATCAGCCCCAGCATTTT	CASSPFWDQPQHF
TRBV7-7	-	TRBJ2-5	-	TGTGCCAGCAGCTTAGTCCCTCCAGAGACCCAGTACTTC	CASSLVPPETQYF
TRBV1	-	TRBJ1-5	-	TGCACCAGCAGCCAAAACCGGGACAGCAATCAGCCCCAGCATTTT	CTSSQNRDSNQPQHF
TRBV28	-	TRBJ1-1	-	TGTGCCAGCAGTTTTCCCGCTCCGCGGGTTGAAGCTTTCTTT	CASSFPAPRVEAFF
TRBV11-2	TRBD1	TRBJ2-5	-	TGTGCCAGCAGCCCGGGTACTCACAGGGGAGAGACCCAGTACTTC	CASSPGTHRGETQYF
TRBV7-9	-	TRBJ1-5	once	TGTGCCAGCAGCTTAGATAGCCAGCCCCAGCATTTT	CASSLDSQPQHF
TRBV30	-	TRBJ2-3	-	TGTGCCTGGAGTGGTGGCAACACAGATACGCAGTATTTT	CAWSGGNTDTQYF
TRBV11-3	-	TRBJ2-5	few	TGTGCCAGCACGGGAGCCGGAGAGACCCAGTACTTC	CASTGAGETQYF
TRBV7-9	TRBD1	TRBJ2-1	-	TGTGCCAGCAGCTTGCGCCCTTCGGGGGACAGGGCCCTCTTC	CASSLRPSGDRALF
TRBV4-3	-	TRBJ2-3	-	TGCGCCAGCACCGACACAGCGATCGGTACGCAGTATTTT	CASTDTAIGTQYF
TRBV7-2	TRBD2	TRBJ2-7	-	TGTGCCAGCAGCTTAAGGGCGACTAGCGGATCCTACGAGCAGTACTTC	CASSLRATSGSYEQYF
TRBV4-2	-	TRBJ2-1	-	TGTGCCAGCAGCCCTTTGGGGGGAACCTCCTACAATGAGCAGTTCTTC	CASSPLGGTSYNEQFF
TRBV29-1	TRBD2	TRBJ2-1	-	TGCAGCTGTGTGGATAGCGGGAGGGCCGGGCATGAGCAGTTCTTC	CSCVDSGRAGHEQFF
TRBV15	TRBD1	TRBJ1-3	-	TGTGCCACCAGCAGATCATTCCAGGGACAGGCTGGAAACACCATATATTTT	CATSRSFQGQAGNTIYF
TRBV28	-	TRBJ2-5	-	TGTGCCAGCAGTTCTATTCGGGAGACCCAGTACTTC	CASSSIRETQYF
TRBV5-1	TRBD2	TRBJ2-7	once	TGCGCCAGCAGCAAACTAGCGGGACCCACCTACGAGCAGTACTTC	CASSKLAGPTYEQYF
TRBV5-4	-	TRBJ2-7	-	TGTGCCAGCAACCCCGATCCTGCAGGGTCCTACGAGCAGTACTTC	CASNPDPAGSYEQYF
TRBV5-4	-	TRBJ1-2	-	TGTGCCAGCAGCTTGGCATTTGATGGCTACACCTTC	CASSLAFDGYTF
TRBV10-3	TRBD2	TRBJ2-2	-	TGTGCCATCACCGGGACTAGCGGGAGTGCAATCACCGGGGAGCTGTTTTTT	CAITGTSGSAITGELFF
TRBV27	-	TRBJ2-7	-	TGTGCCAGCAGGTCCGGGACGGCATCCTACGAGCAGTACTTC	CASRSGTASYEQYF
TRBV11-2	TRBD1	TRBJ2-7	-	TGTGCCAGCAGCAAACATACCGGGACAGGGGAAACCGAGCAGTACTTC	CASSKHTGTGETEQYF
TRBV5-4	-	TRBJ1-5	-	TGTGCCAGCAGCCCCACTCCGGGGGAGAGCAATCAGCCCCAGCATTTT	CASSPTPGESNQPQHF
TRBV4-3	-	TRBJ2-2	-	TGCGCCAGCAGCACACAAGGGGAGGTGGGGACCGGGGAGCTGTTTTTT	CASSTQGEVGTGELFF